The next 26 T cell receptor beta chains were all read from a single sample in a study of T cells in Graves' hyperthyroidism and ophthalmopathy. There were TCR beta CDR3 regions amplified from RNA transcripts. The HTBI primer set drove a first-round RT-PCR of the TCR CDR3. MiXCR, applied by TCRdb to the multiplex PCR reads, yields one record per CDR3 protein. The sample yields under 400,000 distinct CDR3 sequences, around a sixth seen once. Input material: blood. These receptors were taken from a young man with Graves' hyperthyroidism.

This clonotype was detected a few times. This may come from a read error, since a much larger clone is one base off. The genes are TRBV11-2 and TRBJ2-7; D assignment may be TRBD1 or TRBD2 (6 bases each). Germline V gene sequence: CDR1 SGHAT, CDR2 FQNNGV. The CDR3 contains 14 residues. Trimming cost V 8 bases and J 2 bases, with 16 bases left between them. This CDR3 reads CASGPGALTYEQYF. The DNA for the CDR3 is TGTGCCAGCGGTCCGGGGGCCCTAACCTACGAGCAGTACTTC. Full variable domain (rest looked up from reference TRBV11-2 and TRBJ2-7): EAGVAQSPRYKIIEKRQSVAFWCNPISGHATLYWYQQILGQGPKLLIQFQNNGVVDDSQLPKDRFSAERLKGVDSTLKIQPAKLEDSAVYLCASGPGALTYEQYFGPGTRLTVT.

At least ten counts were recorded for this clonotype. The chain recombines TRBV20-1 with TRBJ2-1, with no clear D. CDR3 size: 14 residues. Germline lookup yields CDR1 DFQATT and CDR2 SNEGSKA (reference sequence). The germline V and J ends were trimmed by 0 bases and 6 bases, with 12 bases remaining between them. CDR3 nucleotides: TGCAGTGCTAGAGACCGGAGATCCCCCAATGAGCAGTTCTTC. Translating gives CSARDRRSPNEQFF.

This clonotype was observed at least ten times. This chain connects TRBV7-2 to TRBJ2-3; TRBD1 is a possible D gene (5 bases). CDR1 and CDR2 from the germline V gene are SGHTA and FQGNSA. V gave up 1 base and J gave up 5 bases, with 13 bases separating them. The CDR3 totals 15 residues. This chain's CDR3 is CASSLDRGSKDTQYF. The CDR3 region has the DNA TGTGCCAGCAGCTTAGATAGGGGTTCTAAAGATACGCAGTATTTT.

The chain is built from TRBV6-2 or TRBV6-3 and TRBJ1-5; D unresolved. The CDR3 runs to 15 residues. V gave up 1 base and J gave up 0 bases, with 7 bases separating them. Germline CDR1 is MNHEY and CDR2 is SVGEGT. The CDR3: CASSYYGDSNQPQHF. CDR3 coding DNA: TGTGCCAGCAGTTACTACGGGGATAGCAATCAGCCCCAGCATTTT.

Many counts were recorded for this clonotype. The rearrangement joins TRBV2 to TRBJ2-7; D tentatively reads TRBD1 or TRBD2 (5 bases each). V shed 3 bases and J shed 0 bases, with 15 bases lying between them. CDR3 length: 16 amino acids. The V gene's germline CDR1 is SNHLY and CDR2 FYNNEI. CDR3 in DNA: TGTGCCAGCAGTGATGGCGCCCTTGGGGGCTCCTACGAGCAGTACTTC. It is translated as CASSDGALGGSYEQYF.

This clonotype was detected only a few times. The chain joins TRBV27 to TRBJ1-1, with 9 bases fitting TRBD1. CDR1 MNHEY and CDR2 SMNVEV come from the germline V gene (reference sequence). The CDR3 contains 12 residues. V lost 6 bases to trimming and J lost 10 bases; unmatched junction nucleotides: 6. The CDR3 coding sequence is TGTGCCAGCAGACCTCGGACAGGGGTAGCTTTCTTT. This gives the protein CASRPRTGVAFF.

In its sample, this clonotype was seen many times. V usage is TRBV3-1 and J usage is TRBJ2-3; 10 nucleotides match TRBD1. The CDR3 length is 13 residues. From germline, CDR1 is LGHDT and CDR2 YNNKEL (reference sequence). Trimming took 7 bases from V and 4 from J; bases not matched to a gene: 2. CDR3 protein: CASKGTGADTQYF. The CDR3 DNA follows: TGTGCCAGCAAGGGGACAGGGGCAGATACGCAGTATTTT.

This clonotype was detected many times. At one boundary the junction diverges from the germline segment, which might be a read error. The rearrangement joins TRBV6-1 to TRBJ1-1, with a possible D match to TRBD1 (5 bases). This CDR3 has 16 amino acids. Per the germline V gene, CDR1 is MNHNS and CDR2 is SASEGT. The CDR3 DNA reads as TGTGCCAGCAGCGTCCGCAATCAGAGGGGAATCACTGAAACTTTCTTT. Protein product: CASSVRNQRGITETFF.

This clonotype has a count of ten or more. The V and J genes are TRBV24-1 and TRBJ1-5; D is unclear. Deletions cut 6 bases from V and 3 bases from J, with 8 bases between. The CDR3 totals 13 residues. The germline V gene encodes CDR1 KGHDR and CDR2 SFDVKD. This chain's CDR3 is CATSLADNQPQHF. The CDR3 region has the DNA TGTGCCACCAGTTTGGCAGACAATCAGCCCCAGCATTTT.

At least ten counts were recorded for this clonotype. V gene TRBV30 combines with J gene TRBJ2-3; D is unclear. CDR1 is GTSNPN and CDR2 is SVGIG in the germline V gene (reference sequence). Deletions cut 8 bases from V and 2 bases from J, with 11 bases between. This CDR3 region has 12 residues. For the CDR3, the DNA is TGTGCCGGTCGTCGGCTCACAGATACGCAGTATTTT. It yields the protein CAGRRLTDTQYF.

The chain couples TRBV5-4 to TRBJ1-2, with D tentatively TRBD1 (5 bases). V lost 6 bases to trimming and J lost 8 bases, with 20 bases between them. The CDR3 has 14 residues. Germline CDR1 SGHNT, CDR2 YYREEE (reference sequence). The CDR3 reads CASIKQVGDEGYTF. The CDR3 DNA is TGTGCCAGCATAAAGCAGGTGGGGGATGAAGGCTACACCTTC. Full variable domain (remainder filled in from reference TRBV5-4 and TRBJ1-2): ETGVTQSPTHLIKTRGQQVTLRCSSQSGHNTVSWYQQALGQGPQFIFQYYREEENGRGNFPPRFSGLQFPNYSSELNVNALELDDSALYLCASIKQVGDEGYTFGSGTRLTVV.

This clonotype turned up a few times. This sequence joins TRBV5-6 and TRBJ1-5, with D perhaps matching TRBD1 (6 bases). Trimming stripped 2 bases from V and 0 bases from J, with 9 bases between. The germline CDR1 and CDR2 sequences are SGHDT and YYEEEE. The CDR3 loop spans 15 amino acids. Here the CDR3 reads CASSFRGYSNQPQHF. The CDR3 DNA is TGTGCCAGCAGCTTTAGGGGGTATAGCAATCAGCCCCAGCATTTT.

This clonotype has ten or more counts. The V call is TRBV7-2, the J call TRBJ2-2, with 8 bases identical to TRBD1. CDR1 SGHTA and CDR2 FQGNSA come from the germline V gene. CDR3 size: 17 residues. Trimming took 3 bases from V and 5 from J; bases not matched to a gene: 11. CDR3 amino acids: CASSFNPQGAGTGELFF. Written as DNA, the CDR3 is TGTGCCAGCAGCTTTAACCCCCAGGGGGCGGGGACCGGGGAGCTGTTTTTT. Based on the CDR3 plus reference TRBV7-2 and TRBJ2-2, the full variable domain is GAGVSQSPSNKVTEKGKDVELRCDPISGHTALYWYRQSLGQGLEFLIYFQGNSAPDKSGLPSDRFSAERTGGSVSTLTIQRTQQEDSAVYLCASSFNPQGAGTGELFFGEGSRLTVL.

This clonotype occurred many times. J is TRBJ2-7 and V is TRBV20-1; 9 nucleotides agree with TRBD1. The CDR3 extends over 15 amino acids. With V trimmed by 6 bases and J by 7 bases, 16 bases remained unmatched. From germline, CDR1 is DFQATT and CDR2 SNEGSKA (reference sequence). In nucleotides, the CDR3 is TGCAGTGCGACAGATAACAGGGGGCGCCGAGAAGAGCAGTACTTC. It encodes CSATDNRGRREEQYF.

This sequence joins TRBV20-1 and TRBJ2-1; a weak D match, TRBD2 (6 bases). Germline V gene data show CDR1 as DFQATT and CDR2 as SNEGSKA (reference sequence). CDR3 size: 16 residues. The V gene lost 0 bases and the J gene lost 8 bases, with 20 bases spanning the gap. The CDR3 nucleotides read TGCAGTGCTAGAGATTTCCAGGCGGGAACCGTGGATGAGCAGTTCTTC. Encoded protein: CSARDFQAGTVDEQFF.

This clonotype has a count of ten or more. This chain connects TRBV11-2 to TRBJ2-3; 7 nucleotides line up with TRBD1. The germline gives CDR1 SGHAT, CDR2 FQNNGV. V trimming: 8 bases; J trimming: 3 bases; junction bases outside the gene matches: 8. This CDR3 is built from 14 residues. CDR3 in amino acids: CASLGTGVTDTQYF. CDR3 coding DNA: TGTGCCAGCCTCGGTACAGGGGTGACAGATACGCAGTATTTT.

This clonotype was picked up one time. The gene calls are TRBV5-1 and TRBJ1-4, with 8 nucleotides matching TRBD1. The V and J ends lost 4 bases and 7 bases, in that order; junction bases with no gene match: 9. The CDR3 length is 15 residues. The germline gives CDR1 SGHRS, CDR2 YFSETQ. Written as DNA, the CDR3 is TGCGCCAGCAGCCTGGACAGGGTTCGCCCTGAAAAACTGTTTTTT. This encodes CASSLDRVRPEKLFF.

This clonotype was seen a handful of times. V and J are TRBV6-5 and TRBJ1-2, with no clear D. V was cut by 2 bases and J by 3 bases, with 7 bases left in between. Germline CDR1 MNHEY, CDR2 SVGAGI. CDR3 length: 13 residues. Here the CDR3 reads CASSYMADYGYTF. The DNA of the CDR3 is TGTGCCAGCAGTTACATGGCAGACTATGGCTACACCTTC.

The table lists this clonotype with many counts. The chain combines TRBV5-1 with TRBJ2-2, with unresolved D. Germline CDR1 SGHRS, CDR2 YFSETQ. The V gene lost 4 bases and the J gene lost 6 bases, with 10 bases spanning the gap. The CDR3 spans 13 residues. CDR3 sequence (DNA): TGCGCCAGCAGCCTCAATTTTGCCGGGGAGCTGTTTTTT. It is translated as CASSLNFAGELFF.

Ten or more counts support this clonotype. This chain joins TRBV11-3 and TRBJ1-1, with D possibly being TRBD1 (6 bases). V was clipped by 3 bases and J by 0 bases, with 14 bases between them. Germline assignment: CDR1 SGHNT and CDR2 YENEEA. The CDR3 totals 16 residues. The CDR3 DNA reads as TGTGCCAGCAGCTTTGGGAGGGGGAACGTGAACACTGAAGCTTTCTTT. Amino acids: CASSFGRGNVNTEAFF.

This chain joins TRBV7-9 and TRBJ2-7; 8 bases are shared with TRBD1. The CDR3 is 15 amino acids. Germline V lookup: CDR1 SEHNR, CDR2 FQNEAQ (reference sequence). The V and J ends lost 5 bases and 3 bases, in that order; junction bases with no gene match: 9. The CDR3 bases are TGTGCCAGCAGCATTACAGGGGGAATGGGCTACGAGCAGTACTTC. It specifies CASSITGGMGYEQYF. The whole variable domain, filled in from reference TRBV7-9 and TRBJ2-7, reads DTGVSQNPRHKITKRGQNVTFRCDPISEHNRLYWYRQTLGQGPEFLTYFQNEAQLEKSRLLSDRFSAERPKGSFSTLEIQRTEQGDSAMYLCASSITGGMGYEQYFGPGTRLTVT.

This clonotype was counted ten times or more. The chain combines TRBV30 with TRBJ2-2; D is uncertain. Deletions cut 2 bases from V and 0 bases from J, with 7 bases between. Germline loops: CDR1 GTSNPN, CDR2 SVGIG (reference sequence). The CDR3 runs to 14 residues. CDR3 DNA sequence: TGTGCCTGGAGTAGTGGAGCGAACACCGGGGAGCTGTTTTTT. It codes for CAWSSGANTGELFF.

The chain couples TRBV3-1 to TRBJ2-1, with D tentatively TRBD2 (5 bases). The CDR3 covers 14 residues. With 0 bases removed from V and 13 bases from J, the gap between germline ends came to 16 bases. The germline gives CDR1 LGHDT, CDR2 YNNKEL (reference sequence). CDR3 sequence: CASSQDPGLSDQFF. The CDR3 DNA reads TGTGCCAGCAGCCAAGATCCGGGGTTGAGTGACCAGTTCTTC.

V is TRBV6-5 and J is TRBJ2-6; no clear D. The CDR3 is 16 amino acids. Germline CDR1 MNHEY, CDR2 SVGAGI. V was clipped by 3 bases and J by 0 bases, with 9 bases between them. This chain's CDR3 is CASSYFLGSGANVLTF. As DNA, the CDR3 is TGTGCCAGCAGTTATTTCCTGGGCTCTGGGGCCAACGTCCTGACTTTC.

At least ten counts were recorded for this clonotype. The chain joins TRBV5-1 to TRBJ2-7; D is unresolved. The CDR3 loop spans 17 amino acids. Trimming cost V 2 bases and J 7 bases, with 25 bases left between them. CDR1 SGHRS and CDR2 YFSETQ come from the germline V gene. The DNA for the CDR3 is TGCGCCAGCAGCTTACAACCGGTGGGTGGTACAGTCGGGGAGCAGTACTTC. This translates into CASSLQPVGGTVGEQYF.

This rearrangement joins TRBV11-2 to TRBJ2-3; the D gene is possibly TRBD2 (6 bases). The germline V and J ends were trimmed by 4 bases and 4 bases, with 18 bases remaining between them. The CDR3 totals 16 residues. Germline assignment: CDR1 SGHAT and CDR2 FQNNGV. CDR3 nucleotides: TGTGCCAGCAGCTCGGGACGGGAGCAGTTCCCAGATACGCAGTATTTT. Translation: CASSSGREQFPDTQYF.